Listed here are 15 T cell receptor beta chains from one sample, sequenced in a study of T cells in Graves' hyperthyroidism and ophthalmopathy. Amplified regions were TCR beta CDR3 sequences from RNA transcripts. HTBI primers were employed in a first-round RT-PCR of the TCR CDR3. TCRdb independently ran MiXCR on the multiplex PCR reads; one entry per CDR3 protein. This sample has more than 150,000 distinct CDR3 sequences; approximately 15% occur once, and the top ten carry roughly 32%. Specimen: blood. Receptors were obtained from a woman between 45 and 65 years old with Graves' hyperthyroidism.

This clonotype was seen repeatedly, ten times or more. This chain links TRBV28 with TRBJ2-7; D remains ambiguous. Germline V gives CDR1 MDHEN, CDR2 SYDVKM. V was trimmed by 4 bases and J by 2 bases, leaving 12 bases between them. CDR3 size: 14 residues. For the CDR3, the DNA is TGTGCCAGCAGTTCGCCGACTGTCCCCTACGAGCAGTACTTC. Translating it yields CASSSPTVPYEQYF.

There are a few counts of this clonotype. The chain joins TRBV4-1 to TRBJ1-2; D is unclear. The CDR3 has 14 amino acids. CDR1 is MGHRA, CDR2 YSYEKL, per germline. V was trimmed by 1 base and J by 6 bases, leaving 12 bases between them. CDR3 residues: CASSQAWANDGYTF. In nucleotides, the CDR3 is TGCGCCAGCAGCCAAGCATGGGCCAATGATGGCTACACCTTC.

This clonotype appeared many times. V and J are TRBV7-2 and TRBJ2-7, with 8 nucleotides matching TRBD1. Germline assignment: CDR1 SGHTA and CDR2 FQGNSA. Germline trimming cut 5 bases from V and 3 bases from J; bases unmatched to any gene: 6. The CDR3 is 14 residues long. This CDR3 is CASSPGGTFYEQYF. The DNA for the CDR3 is TGTGCCAGCAGCCCAGGGGGCACTTTCTACGAGCAGTACTTC.

The sample holds many counts of this clonotype. The chain combines TRBV6-5 with TRBJ1-5; no clear D. Trimming pared 2 bases from V and 0 bases from J, leaving 8 bases between. The CDR3 covers 15 residues. Germline CDR1 and CDR2: MNHEY and SVGAGI. CDR3 DNA: TGTGCCAGCAGTTACCGGGGTAATAGCAATCAGCCCCAGCATTTT. Translation: CASSYRGNSNQPQHF.

This clonotype showed up many times. The V gene is TRBV27, the J gene TRBJ1-5; 7 bases are a match to TRBD1. The V segment lost 5 bases and the J segment 7 bases; nucleotides outside the gene matches: 8. This CDR3 region has 14 residues. CDR1 and CDR2 (germline): MNHEY, SMNVEV (reference sequence). The CDR3 DNA is TGTGCCAGCAGTACCCGACAGGGAATGCAGCCCCAGCATTTT. This codes for CASSTRQGMQPQHF.

This clonotype came up many times. V is TRBV19 and J is TRBJ2-1; TRBD2 aligns across 9 bases. Germline V gene lookup returns CDR1 LNHDA and CDR2 SQIVND (reference sequence). V gave up 1 base and J gave up 10 bases; unmatched junction bases: 8. This CDR3 is 15 amino acids long. The CDR3 region has the DNA TGTGCCAGTAGTATAGCGCTAGCGGGGATTGTCGAGCAGTTCTTC. Encoded protein: CASSIALAGIVEQFF.

The chain has TRBV4-2 and TRBJ1-1, with D maybe TRBD1 (5 bases). V dropped 5 bases and J dropped 0 bases, with 16 bases sitting between them. This CDR3 spans 16 amino acids. The germline V gene has CDR1 LGHNA and CDR2 YNFKEQ. The CDR3: CASSEVGAPMNTEAFF. CDR3 bases: TGTGCCAGCAGCGAAGTAGGGGCACCAATGAACACTGAAGCTTTCTTT.

The chain joins TRBV28 to TRBJ1-2; no reliable D call. The germline CDR1 and CDR2 sequences are MDHEN and SYDVKM. The ends were cut back, 7 bases at V and 3 bases at J, with 12 bases in the middle. There are 13 residues in the CDR3. The CDR3 protein is CASIGRTDYGYTF. The CDR3 DNA reads TGTGCCAGCATCGGAAGGACCGACTATGGCTACACCTTC.

This clonotype showed up just a few times. This chain connects TRBV24-1 to TRBJ2-5, with TRBD2 as a possible D gene (6 bases). Germline CDR1 is KGHDR and CDR2 is SFDVKD. This CDR3 is 16 amino acids long. V lost 6 bases to trimming and J lost 3 bases, with 19 bases between them. The CDR3 spells CATSIGGTGDKETQYF. In DNA, the CDR3 is TGTGCCACCAGTATAGGTGGAACGGGGGATAAAGAGACCCAGTACTTC.

The chain carries TRBV14 and TRBJ2-5; TRBD2 aligns across 8 bases. This CDR3 comprises 15 residues. CDR1 is SGHDN, CDR2 FVKESK, per germline. The V gene end was trimmed by 4 bases and the J gene end by 2 bases; junction bases not matched to a gene: 6. The CDR3 is CASSPLTSVQETQYF. Written as DNA, the CDR3 is TGTGCCAGCAGCCCGTTGACTAGCGTTCAAGAGACCCAGTACTTC.

This clonotype was picked up many times. The chain carries TRBV28 and TRBJ2-3, with D unresolved. The CDR3 contains 15 residues. The germline V and J ends were trimmed by 1 base and 5 bases, with 13 bases remaining between them. The germline V gene has CDR1 MDHEN and CDR2 SYDVKM. The CDR3 DNA reads TGTGCCAGCAGTTTATATCGGGCGGCTCAAGATACGCAGTATTTT. Encoded protein: CASSLYRAAQDTQYF.

This clonotype was seen repeatedly, ten times or more. CDR3 residues: CASSQPGQGHSPLHF. Written as DNA, the CDR3 is TGCGCCAGCAGCCAGCCCGGGCAGGGGCATTCACCCCTCCACTTT. J is TRBJ1-6 and V is TRBV4-1, with D tentatively TRBD1 (6 bases). V was trimmed by 3 bases and J by 8 bases, leaving 14 bases between them. There are 15 residues in the CDR3. Germline V gene sequence: CDR1 MGHRA, CDR2 YSYEKL.

This clonotype was recorded at least ten times. V gene TRBV11-2 combines with J gene TRBJ2-7; D unresolved. Trimming removed 1 base at V and 4 bases at J, with 5 bases between. CDR3 length: 12 amino acids. Germline CDR1 reads SGHAT; CDR2 reads FQNNGV. As DNA, the CDR3 is TGTGCCAGCAGCTTAGTACGATACGAGCAGTACTTC. The encoded protein is CASSLVRYEQYF.

This clonotype was seen more than once but under ten times. The chain recombines TRBV13 with TRBJ2-3, with D possibly being TRBD2 (5 bases). Germline V gene data show CDR1 as PRHDT and CDR2 as FYEKMQ (reference sequence). CDR3 length: 17 amino acids. V lost 0 bases, J lost 0 bases, and 13 bases lay in between. The CDR3 DNA reads TGTGCCAGCAGCTTAGGAGGGCGGGTTCTTAGCACAGATACGCAGTATTTT. Encoded protein: CASSLGGRVLSTDTQYF.

This clonotype showed up many times. The chain has TRBV9 and TRBJ2-1; 7 bases are a match to TRBD1. The CDR3 runs 11 residues. The ends lost 4 bases at V and 14 bases at J; junction bases unmatched: 6. CDR1 and CDR2 from the germline V gene are SGDLS and YYNGEE. The CDR3 loop is CASSSGQRKFF. CDR3 in DNA: TGTGCCAGCAGCTCGGGACAGAGAAAGTTCTTC. Full variable domain (remainder filled in from reference TRBV9 and TRBJ2-1): DSGVTQTPKHLITATGQRVTLRCSPRSGDLSVYWYQQSLDQGLQFLIQYYNGEERAKGNILERFSAQQFPDLHSELNLSSLELGDSALYFCASSSGQRKFFGPGTRLTVL.